Included here is one T cell receptor beta chain sequence, with context. Its cognate antigen is unknown. These data are taken from a study of CD8+CD57+ T cells in acquired aplastic anemia. The overall study: As sequenced from healthy donors, CD4+ cells averaged roughly 10 million reads. Study-level results: Fewer than 35 shared CD8+ CDR3s appeared highly expressed within patients' immunodominant clones. Patients versus controls showed no significant CD8+ Simpson's diversity difference.

There are 13 residues in the CDR3. With 1 base clipped from V and 7 bases from J, the junction kept 1 base outside the gene matches. From germline, CDR1 is SGHTA and CDR2 FQGNSA. Profiling of TCR beta VDJ combinations and CDR3 sequences used genomic DNA as template. TCRdb itself ran the reads through MiXCR, one entry per CDR3 protein. The sample carries fewer than 200,000 distinct CDR3 sequences, 50% to 75% recorded once. The rearrangement links TRBV7-2 to TRBJ1-1; 9 positions agree with TRBD1. This sequence was found in a human donor in good health. The sample was sorted CD4+, CD8+, or CD8+CD57+ T cells (not recorded which) from PBMCs. Here the CDR3 reads CASSLGTGVEAFF. The CDR3 coding sequence is TGTGCCAGCAGCTTAGGGACAGGGGTTGAAGCTTTCTTT.